This passage covers 18 T cell receptor beta chains from one sample sequenced in a study of T cells in Graves' hyperthyroidism and ophthalmopathy. RNA transcripts served as the template for amplifying TCR beta CDR3 regions. The TCR CDR3 first-round RT-PCR relied on the HTBI primer set. One entry per CDR3 protein, called by TCRdb with MiXCR from the multiplex PCR reads. The sample has around 200,000 distinct CDR3 sequences; 18% are singletons. Sequenced input: blood. These TCRs come from a man in his forties with Graves' hyperthyroidism.

In this sample, this clonotype turned up many times. The rearrangement links TRBV20-1 to TRBJ2-5, with 8 nucleotides matching TRBD1. Germline CDR1 and CDR2: DFQATT and SNEGSKA (reference sequence). The CDR3 has 13 amino acids. The trim removed 6 bases at V and 2 bases at J, leaving 5 bases unmatched. The CDR3 sequence is CSAPGQAQETQYF. The CDR3 DNA is TGCAGTGCACCGGGACAGGCGCAAGAGACCCAGTACTTC.

Many counts were recorded for this clonotype. V is TRBV11-2 and J is TRBJ1-1, with a weak D call TRBD1 (5 bases). CDR3 length: 14 residues. Deletions cut 5 bases from V and 1 base from J, with 11 bases between. The germline V gene encodes CDR1 SGHAT and CDR2 FQNNGV. As DNA, the CDR3 is TGTGCCAGCAGCGGGGGGGGACGGAACACTGAAGCTTTCTTT. Protein product: CASSGGGRNTEAFF.

This clonotype was observed at least ten times. The genes are TRBV24-1 and TRBJ1-5, with 9 positions matching TRBD1. Germline assignment: CDR1 KGHDR and CDR2 SFDVKD. This CDR3 is 16 amino acids long. V was clipped by 2 bases and J by 6 bases; unmatched bases: 7. The CDR3 is CATSDSGTGHSQPQHF. In DNA, the CDR3 is TGTGCCACCAGTGATTCCGGGACAGGGCATAGTCAGCCCCAGCATTTT.

The V and J genes are TRBV4-2 and TRBJ1-5, with D perhaps matching TRBD1 (5 bases). Trimming took 0 bases from V and 1 from J, leaving 10 bases between them. Germline V CDR1 and CDR2: LGHNA, YNFKEQ. The CDR3 is 16 amino acids. CDR3 sequence (DNA): TGTGCCAGCAGCCAAGAAGTAGGGGCGAGCAATCAGCCCCAGCATTTT. This sequence encodes CASSQEVGASNQPQHF.

This clonotype was recorded many times. The V call is TRBV20-1, the J call TRBJ2-3, with D tentatively TRBD2 (7 bases). Trimming stripped 1 base from V and 5 bases from J, with 16 bases between. This CDR3 has 15 residues. Germline V gene data show CDR1 as DFQATT and CDR2 as SNEGSKA (reference sequence). DNA for the CDR3: TGCAGTGCTAGAGGATCGGGGGGCCCGGGAGATACGCAGTATTTT. Its protein product is CSARGSGGPGDTQYF.

This clonotype occurred many times. This chain links TRBV20-1 with TRBJ2-3, with TRBD1 matching 8 bases. V was pared by 0 bases and J by 4 bases, with 3 bases of the junction left unmatched. The CDR3 has 14 amino acids. The germline V gene encodes CDR1 DFQATT and CDR2 SNEGSKA (reference sequence). The CDR3 DNA sequence: TGCAGTGCTAGAGACAGGGGGCCCCCAGATACGCAGTATTTT. It codes for CSARDRGPPDTQYF.

This clonotype was found many times. CDR3 protein: CASSLDATKITDTQYF. CDR3 coding DNA: TGCGCCAGCAGCTTGGATGCGACTAAGATCACAGATACGCAGTATTTT. V and J are TRBV5-1 and TRBJ2-3; weak D call: TRBD2 (5 bases). Germline CDR1 reads SGHRS; CDR2 reads YFSETQ. V lost 0 bases, J lost 2 bases, and 13 bases lay in between. The CDR3 has 16 residues.

The rearrangement uses TRBV6-1 and TRBJ2-2; the match to TRBD2 covers 12 bases. J was trimmed by 4 bases and V by 4 bases; bases with no gene match: 1. The CDR3 contains 15 residues. Germline V gene sequence: CDR1 MNHNS, CDR2 SASEGT. The CDR3 loop is CASSGTSGVTGELFF. In nucleotides, the CDR3 is TGTGCCAGCAGTGGGACTAGCGGGGTCACCGGGGAGCTGTTTTTT.

This clonotype was counted ten times or more. The genes are TRBV20-1 and TRBJ2-1; D not resolved. The length of the CDR3 is 12 residues. The V gene's germline CDR1 is DFQATT and CDR2 SNEGSKA (reference sequence). V was shortened by 3 bases and J by 7 bases, with 10 bases between the two germline ends. Here the CDR3 reads CSASEVFNEQFF. The CDR3 region has the DNA TGCAGTGCTAGTGAGGTTTTTAATGAGCAGTTCTTC.

This clonotype was found many times. The chain recombines TRBV7-8 with TRBJ1-2, with 9 bases that match TRBD1. V was clipped by 5 bases and J by 6 bases; unmatched bases: 16. Germline V gene sequence: CDR1 SGHVS, CDR2 FQNEAQ. The length of the CDR3 is 17 residues. As DNA, the CDR3 is TGTGCCAGCAGCGCCGCCGGGACAGGGAGAAAAGTAGATGGCTACACCTTC. Translated: CASSAAGTGRKVDGYTF.

This clonotype was seen only a few times. The J gene is TRBJ2-7, the V gene TRBV4-1; 11 bases match TRBD1. Germline V gene sequence: CDR1 MGHRA, CDR2 YSYEKL. After removal of 3 bases from V and 6 bases from J, the junction contained 7 bases not matched to a gene. The CDR3 consists of 15 residues. The CDR3 region is CASSQRTGGKVEQYF. CDR3 in DNA: TGCGCCAGCAGCCAGAGGACAGGGGGCAAGGTCGAGCAGTACTTC.

The table lists this clonotype with many counts. The J gene is TRBJ1-2, the V gene TRBV10-3; the D is unclear. Per the germline V gene, CDR1 is ENHRY and CDR2 is SYGVKD. Trimming cost V 0 bases and J 4 bases, with 9 bases left between them. The CDR3 contains 14 residues. The CDR3 DNA is TGTGCCATCAGTGAGTCTGGGATTGGCTATGGCTACACCTTC. Its translation: CAISESGIGYGYTF.

The sample holds many counts of this clonotype. The chain uses TRBV30 and TRBJ2-7; 10 bases agree with TRBD1. V gave up 1 base and J gave up 0 bases; unmatched junction bases: 3. Germline V lookup: CDR1 GTSNPN, CDR2 SVGIG (reference sequence). The CDR3 runs 15 residues. CDR3 sequence: CAWSGQGAYSYEQYF. The CDR3 nucleotides read TGTGCCTGGAGTGGACAGGGGGCGTACTCCTACGAGCAGTACTTC.

The sample holds many counts of this clonotype. V gene TRBV5-1 combines with J gene TRBJ2-7, with 10 bases fitting TRBD1. V lost 4 bases and J lost 8; bases outside the gene matches: 12. The CDR3 has 15 residues. The germline V gene encodes CDR1 SGHRS and CDR2 YFSETQ. The CDR3 sequence: CASSVTSGTGDKQYF. CDR3 coding DNA: TGCGCCAGCAGCGTAACCTCCGGGACAGGGGATAAGCAGTACTTC.

This clonotype was found many times. The rearrangement links TRBV10-3 to TRBJ2-1, with D possibly being TRBD1 (6 bases). This CDR3 spans 14 amino acids. CDR1 and CDR2 (germline): ENHRY, SYGVKD. The V and J ends lost 7 bases and 1 base respectively, with 11 bases between them. The CDR3 protein is CAINQGTSYNEQFF. The CDR3 DNA follows: TGTGCCATCAACCAAGGGACATCCTACAATGAGCAGTTCTTC.

This clonotype occurred many times. The V call is TRBV7-9, the J call TRBJ1-2; D is perhaps TRBD1 (5 bases). Trimming took off 7 bases at V and 3 bases at J, with 15 bases between the two ends. CDR1 is SEHNR, CDR2 FQNEAQ, per germline (reference sequence). The CDR3 loop spans 14 amino acids. The CDR3 sequence is CASTPPGGDYGYTF. CDR3 nucleotide sequence: TGTGCCAGCACCCCACCTGGAGGGGACTATGGCTACACCTTC.

This clonotype has a count of ten or more. V gene TRBV18 combines with J gene TRBJ1-2, with D perhaps matching TRBD1 (6 bases). The CDR3 runs to 14 residues. The V end lost 3 bases, the J end lost 6 bases, and 14 bases lay between the germline ends. The germline V gene encodes CDR1 KGHSH and CDR2 LQKENI. CDR3 amino acids: CASSPDSALDGYTF. In DNA, the CDR3 is TGTGCCAGCTCACCGGACAGCGCCTTGGATGGCTACACCTTC.

The J gene is TRBJ2-3, the V gene TRBV6-2 or TRBV6-3; 7 nucleotides agree with TRBD1. This CDR3 contains 16 residues. Losses at the gene ends were 4 bases for V and 4 bases for J; bases not matched to a gene: 11. CDR1 and CDR2 from the germline V gene are MNHEY and SVGEGT. Here the CDR3 reads CASSSPTGFEADTQYF. In DNA form, the CDR3 reads TGTGCCAGCAGTTCCCCGACAGGGTTCGAAGCAGATACGCAGTATTTT.